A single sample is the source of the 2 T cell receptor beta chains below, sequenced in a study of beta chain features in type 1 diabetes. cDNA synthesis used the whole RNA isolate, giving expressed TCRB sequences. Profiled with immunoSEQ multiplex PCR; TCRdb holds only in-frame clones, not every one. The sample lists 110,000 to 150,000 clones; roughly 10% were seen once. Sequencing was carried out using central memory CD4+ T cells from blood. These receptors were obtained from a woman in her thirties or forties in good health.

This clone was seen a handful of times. The CDR3 reads CASSRGTGGNEQFF. For the CDR3, the DNA is TGTGCCAGCAGCCGGGGGACAGGGGGGAATGAGCAGTTCTTC. The chain recombines TRBV9 with TRBJ2-1, with 11 bases lining up with TRBD1. The CDR3 sequence is 14 residues long. V was pared by 4 bases and J by 7 bases, with 4 bases of the junction left unmatched. Germline CDR1 reads SGDLS; CDR2 reads YYNGEE. The full variable domain, completed using reference TRBV9 and TRBJ2-1, is DSGVTQTPKHLITATGQRVTLRCSPRSGDLSVYWYQQSLDQGLQFLIQYYNGEERAKGNILERFSAQQFPDLHSELNLSSLELGDSALYFCASSRGTGGNEQFFGPGTRLTVL.

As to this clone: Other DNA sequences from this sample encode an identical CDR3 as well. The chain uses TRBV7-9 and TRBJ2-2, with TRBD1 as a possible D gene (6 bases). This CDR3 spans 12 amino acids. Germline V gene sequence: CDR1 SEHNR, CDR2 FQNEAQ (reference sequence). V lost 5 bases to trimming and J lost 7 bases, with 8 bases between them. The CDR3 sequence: CASSQGIGELFF. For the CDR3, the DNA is TGTGCCAGCAGCCAGGGGATCGGGGAGCTGTTTTTT.